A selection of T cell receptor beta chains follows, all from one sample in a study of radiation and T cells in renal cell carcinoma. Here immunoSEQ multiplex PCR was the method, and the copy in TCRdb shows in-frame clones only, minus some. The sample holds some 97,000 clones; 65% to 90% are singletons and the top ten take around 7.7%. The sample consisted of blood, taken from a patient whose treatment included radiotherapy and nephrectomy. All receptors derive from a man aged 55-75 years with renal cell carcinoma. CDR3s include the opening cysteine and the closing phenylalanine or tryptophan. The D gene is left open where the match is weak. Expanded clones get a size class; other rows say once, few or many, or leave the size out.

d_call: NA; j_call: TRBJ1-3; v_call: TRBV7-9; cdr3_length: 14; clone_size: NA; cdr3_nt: TGTGCCAGCTGGGGGGAAAGCTCTGGAAACACCATATATTTT; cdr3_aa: CASWGESSGNTIYF
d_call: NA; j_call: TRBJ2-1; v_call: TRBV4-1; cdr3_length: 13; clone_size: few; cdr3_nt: TGCGCCAGCAGCCAAAGGCAGTACAATGAGCAGTTCTTC; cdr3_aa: CASSQRQYNEQFF
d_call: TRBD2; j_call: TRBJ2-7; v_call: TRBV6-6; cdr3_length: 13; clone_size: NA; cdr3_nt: TGTGCCAGCTCGCGGGAGAGGGCCTACGAGCAGTACTTC; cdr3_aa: CASSRERAYEQYF
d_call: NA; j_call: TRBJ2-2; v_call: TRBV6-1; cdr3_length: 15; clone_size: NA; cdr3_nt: TGTGCCAGCACCGCGAATAGGGCGAACACCGGGGAGCTGTTTTTT; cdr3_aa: CASTANRANTGELFF
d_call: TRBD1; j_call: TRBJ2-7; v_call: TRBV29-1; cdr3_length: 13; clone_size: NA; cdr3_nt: TGCAGCGTCGTTCGGACAGGGGGCTCCGAGCAGTACTTC; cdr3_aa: CSVVRTGGSEQYF
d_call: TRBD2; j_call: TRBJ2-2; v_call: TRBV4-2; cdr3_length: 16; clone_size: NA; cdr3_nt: TGTGCCAGCAGCCAATCCCCCGGGACTAGAATCGGGGAGCTGTTTTTT; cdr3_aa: CASSQSPGTRIGELFF
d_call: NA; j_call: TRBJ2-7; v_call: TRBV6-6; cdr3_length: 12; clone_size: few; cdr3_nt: TGTGCCAGCCGGGGGGCTTCCTACGAGCAGTACTTC; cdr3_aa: CASRGASYEQYF
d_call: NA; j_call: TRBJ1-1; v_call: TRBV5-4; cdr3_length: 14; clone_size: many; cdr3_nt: TGTGCCAGCAGCTTGGGAGGGACCTACACTGAAGCTTTCTTT; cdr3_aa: CASSLGGTYTEAFF
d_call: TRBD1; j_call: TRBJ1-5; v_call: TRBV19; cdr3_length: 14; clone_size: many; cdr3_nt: TGTGCCAGTAGTCTCCGACAGGGGGGGCAGCCCCAGCATTTT; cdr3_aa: CASSLRQGGQPQHF
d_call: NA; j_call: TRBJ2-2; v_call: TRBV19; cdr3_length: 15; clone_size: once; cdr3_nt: TGTGCCAGTAGCCCGGGGAGGGGGCGCACCGGGGAGCTGTTTTTT; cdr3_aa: CASSPGRGRTGELFF
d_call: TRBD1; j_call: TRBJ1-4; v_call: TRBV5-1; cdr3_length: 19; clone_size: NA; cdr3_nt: TGCGCCAGCAGCCGATATCACAACAGACAGGGGACGAAAAATGAAAAACTGTTTTTT; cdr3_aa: CASSRYHNRQGTKNEKLFF
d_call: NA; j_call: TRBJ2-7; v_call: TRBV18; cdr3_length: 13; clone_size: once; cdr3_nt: TGTGCCAGCTCACTTGGGTGGGCCTACGAGCAGTACTTC; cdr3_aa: CASSLGWAYEQYF
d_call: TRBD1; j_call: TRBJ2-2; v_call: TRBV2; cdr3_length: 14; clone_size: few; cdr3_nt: TGTGCCAGCAGTCCCACAGGGGCCACCGGGGAGCTGTTTTTT; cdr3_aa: CASSPTGATGELFF
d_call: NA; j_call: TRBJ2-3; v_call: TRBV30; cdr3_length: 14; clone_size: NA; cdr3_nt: TGTGCCTGGGTTAGCGGACCGGACACAGATACGCAGTATTTT; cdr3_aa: CAWVSGPDTDTQYF
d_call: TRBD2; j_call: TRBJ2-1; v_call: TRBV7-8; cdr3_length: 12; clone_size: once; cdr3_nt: TGTGCCAGCAGCTCGGGACTAAATGAGCAGTTCTTC; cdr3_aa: CASSSGLNEQFF
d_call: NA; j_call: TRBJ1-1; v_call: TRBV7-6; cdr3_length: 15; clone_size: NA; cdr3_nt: TGTGCCAGCAGCCCCGAGGTATGGGTGGACACTGAAGCTTTCTTT; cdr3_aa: CASSPEVWVDTEAFF
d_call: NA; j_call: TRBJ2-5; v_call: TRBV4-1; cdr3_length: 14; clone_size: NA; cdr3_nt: TGCGCCAGCAGCCGTTCTTCATCGGGTTTGGCCCAGTACTTC; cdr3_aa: CASSRSSSGLAQYF
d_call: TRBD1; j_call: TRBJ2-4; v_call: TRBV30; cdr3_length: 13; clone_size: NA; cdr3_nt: TGTGCCTGGGGACAGGGAGGTCAAAACATTCAGTACTTC; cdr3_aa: CAWGQGGQNIQYF
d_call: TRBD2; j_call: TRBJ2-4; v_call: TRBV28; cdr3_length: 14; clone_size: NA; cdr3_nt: TGTGCCACCAGACTAGCGGGGGCCAAAAACATTCAGTACTTC; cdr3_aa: CATRLAGAKNIQYF
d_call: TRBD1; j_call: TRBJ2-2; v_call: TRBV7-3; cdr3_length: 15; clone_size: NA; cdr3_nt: TGTGCCAGCAGCGCCAGACAGGGGGCTTTCGGGGAGCTGTTTTTT; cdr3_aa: CASSARQGAFGELFF
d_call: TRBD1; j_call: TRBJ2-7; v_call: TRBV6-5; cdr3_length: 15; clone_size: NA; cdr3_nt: TGTGCCAGCAGTTTAGGGGGCGGATTTGCCTACGAGCAGTACTTC; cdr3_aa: CASSLGGGFAYEQYF
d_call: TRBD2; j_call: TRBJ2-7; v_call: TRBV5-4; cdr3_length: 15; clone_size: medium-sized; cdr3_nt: TGTGCCAGCAGCTTCCGGAGCGGGAGCTCCTACGAGCAGTACTTC; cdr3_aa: CASSFRSGSSYEQYF
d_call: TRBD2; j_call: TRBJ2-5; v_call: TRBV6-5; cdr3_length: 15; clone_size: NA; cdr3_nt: TGTGCCAGCAAAAAGGGACTAGCGGGAGGAGAGACCCAGTACTTC; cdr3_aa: CASKKGLAGGETQYF
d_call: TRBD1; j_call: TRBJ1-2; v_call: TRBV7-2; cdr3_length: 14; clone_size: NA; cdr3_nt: TGTGCCAGCAGCTTGCGACAGGGCCGGGGCGGCTACACCTTC; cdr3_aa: CASSLRQGRGGYTF
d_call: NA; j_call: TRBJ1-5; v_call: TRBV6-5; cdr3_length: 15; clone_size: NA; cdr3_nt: TGTGCCAGCAGTTACCGACGGGGTGATAATCAGCCCCAGCATTTT; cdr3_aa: CASSYRRGDNQPQHF
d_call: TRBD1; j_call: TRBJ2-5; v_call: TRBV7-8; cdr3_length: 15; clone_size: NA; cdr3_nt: TGTGCCAGCAGCACAGGGGTGGGCAGAGGAGAGACCCAGTACTTC; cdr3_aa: CASSTGVGRGETQYF
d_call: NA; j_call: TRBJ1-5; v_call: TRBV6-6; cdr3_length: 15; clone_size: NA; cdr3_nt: TGTGCCAGCAGTTACTCGCCAGGGCCAGAGCAGCCCCAGCATTTT; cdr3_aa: CASSYSPGPEQPQHF
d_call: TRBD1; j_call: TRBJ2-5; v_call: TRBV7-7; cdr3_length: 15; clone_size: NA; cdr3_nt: TGTGCCAGCAGCTTAGAGTTACAGGGGATGAGTACCCAGTACTTC; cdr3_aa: CASSLELQGMSTQYF
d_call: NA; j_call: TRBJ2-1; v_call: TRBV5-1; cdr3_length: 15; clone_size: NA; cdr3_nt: TGCGCCAGCAGCTTGGGACATGCCCAATACAATGAGCAGTTCTTC; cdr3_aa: CASSLGHAQYNEQFF
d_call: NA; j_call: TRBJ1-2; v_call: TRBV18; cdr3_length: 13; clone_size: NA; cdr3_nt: TGTGCCAGCTCCCCTCCCGGAAACTATGGCTACACCTTC; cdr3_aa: CASSPPGNYGYTF
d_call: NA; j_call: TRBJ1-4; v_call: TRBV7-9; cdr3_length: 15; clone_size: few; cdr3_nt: TGTGCCAGCAGCCCCCTATCGCAGGCGAGTGAAAAACTGTTTTTT; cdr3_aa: CASSPLSQASEKLFF
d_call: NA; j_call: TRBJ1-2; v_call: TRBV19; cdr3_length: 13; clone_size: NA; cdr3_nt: TGTGCCAGTAAGGGGGAGAGTAACTATGGCTACACCTTC; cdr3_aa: CASKGESNYGYTF
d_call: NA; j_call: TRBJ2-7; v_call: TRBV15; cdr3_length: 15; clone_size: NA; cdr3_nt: TGTGCCACCAGCAACGAGGCAGCAAATTCCTACGAGCAGTACTTC; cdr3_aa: CATSNEAANSYEQYF
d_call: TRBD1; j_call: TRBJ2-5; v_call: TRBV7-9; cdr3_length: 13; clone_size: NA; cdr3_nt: TGTGCCAGCAGCGTGCGGACAGGCGAGACCCAGTACTTC; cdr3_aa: CASSVRTGETQYF
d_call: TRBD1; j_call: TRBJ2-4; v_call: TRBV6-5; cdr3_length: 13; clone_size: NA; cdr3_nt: TGTGCCAGCAGTTCGACAGGGTACGGTTCCCAGTACTTC; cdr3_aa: CASSSTGYGSQYF
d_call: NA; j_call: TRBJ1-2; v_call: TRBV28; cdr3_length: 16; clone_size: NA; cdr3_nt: TGTGCCAGCAGTTTAGCCCCGGGGACCTCTAACTATGGCTACACCTTC; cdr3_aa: CASSLAPGTSNYGYTF
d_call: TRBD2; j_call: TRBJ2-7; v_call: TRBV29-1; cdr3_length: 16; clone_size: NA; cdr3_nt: TGCAGCGTTGAAGAACCCGGGAAGCGGGGCTCCTACGAGCAGTACTTC; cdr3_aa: CSVEEPGKRGSYEQYF
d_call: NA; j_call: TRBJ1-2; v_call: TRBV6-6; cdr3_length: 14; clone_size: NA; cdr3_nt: TGTGCCAGCAGACGTGGACAGACCATGCATGGCTACACCTTC; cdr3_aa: CASRRGQTMHGYTF
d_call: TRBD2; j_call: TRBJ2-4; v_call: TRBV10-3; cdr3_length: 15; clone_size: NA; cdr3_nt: TGTGCCATCAGTGAACAGACTAGCGGGATGGGCATTCAGTACTTC; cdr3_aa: CAISEQTSGMGIQYF